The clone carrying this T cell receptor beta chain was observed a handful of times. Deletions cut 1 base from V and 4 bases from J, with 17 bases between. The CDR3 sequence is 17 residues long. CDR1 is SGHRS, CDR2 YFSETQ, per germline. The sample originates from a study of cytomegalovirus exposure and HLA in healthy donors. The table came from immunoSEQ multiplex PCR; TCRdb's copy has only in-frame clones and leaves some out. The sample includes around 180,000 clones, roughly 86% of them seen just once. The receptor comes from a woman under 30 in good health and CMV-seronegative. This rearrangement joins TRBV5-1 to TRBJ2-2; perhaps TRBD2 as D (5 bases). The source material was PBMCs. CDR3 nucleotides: TGCGCCAGCAGCTTGAGCGGTTTAGATGGGTTCACCGGGGAGCTGTTTTTT. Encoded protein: CASSLSGLDGFTGELFF.